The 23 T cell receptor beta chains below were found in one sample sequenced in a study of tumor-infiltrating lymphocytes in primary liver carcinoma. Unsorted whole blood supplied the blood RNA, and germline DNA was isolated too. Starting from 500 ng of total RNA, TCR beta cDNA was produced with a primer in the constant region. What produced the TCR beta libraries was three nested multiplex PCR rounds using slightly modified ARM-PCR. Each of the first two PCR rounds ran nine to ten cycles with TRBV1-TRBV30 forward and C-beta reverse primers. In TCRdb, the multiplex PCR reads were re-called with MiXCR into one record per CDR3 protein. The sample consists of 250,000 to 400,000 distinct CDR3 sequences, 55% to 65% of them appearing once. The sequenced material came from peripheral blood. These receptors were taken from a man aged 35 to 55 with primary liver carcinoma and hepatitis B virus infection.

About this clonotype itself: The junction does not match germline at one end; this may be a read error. This CDR3 reads CVSLRADTQYF. The CDR3 coding sequence is TGTGTCAGCCTTCGGGCGGATACGCAGTATTTT. This sequence joins TRBV2 and TRBJ2-3; D not certain. This CDR3 comprises 11 residues. The germline V gene has CDR1 SNHLY and CDR2 FYNNEI.

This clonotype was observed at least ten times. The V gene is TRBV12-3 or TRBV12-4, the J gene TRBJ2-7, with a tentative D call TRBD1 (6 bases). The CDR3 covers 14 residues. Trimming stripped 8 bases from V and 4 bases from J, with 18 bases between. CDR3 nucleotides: TGTGCCAGCGGCTGGACAGCAGGCTTTTACGAGCAGTACTTC. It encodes CASGWTAGFYEQYF.

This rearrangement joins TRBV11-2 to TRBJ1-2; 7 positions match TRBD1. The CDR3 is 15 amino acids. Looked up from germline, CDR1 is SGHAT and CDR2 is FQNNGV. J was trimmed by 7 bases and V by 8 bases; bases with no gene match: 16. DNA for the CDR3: TGTGCCAGCGGCTCCCCAGACAGGGTCGTATGTGGCTACACCTTC. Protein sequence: CASGSPDRVVCGYTF.

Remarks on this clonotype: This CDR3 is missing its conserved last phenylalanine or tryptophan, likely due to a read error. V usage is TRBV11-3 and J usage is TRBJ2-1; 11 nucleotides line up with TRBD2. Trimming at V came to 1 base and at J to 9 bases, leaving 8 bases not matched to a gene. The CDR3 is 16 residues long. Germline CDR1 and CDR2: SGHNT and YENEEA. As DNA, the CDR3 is TGTGCCAGCAGCTTAGGTATAGCGGGAGGGCGAAGTGAGCAGTTCCTC. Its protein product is CASSLGIAGGRSEQFL.

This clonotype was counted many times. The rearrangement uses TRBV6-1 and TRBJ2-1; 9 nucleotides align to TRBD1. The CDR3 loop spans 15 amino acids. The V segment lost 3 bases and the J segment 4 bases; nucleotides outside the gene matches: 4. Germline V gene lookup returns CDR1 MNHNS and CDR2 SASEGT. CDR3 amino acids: CASSETGGMYNEQFF. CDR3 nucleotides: TGTGCCAGCAGTGAGACAGGGGGTATGTACAATGAGCAGTTCTTC.

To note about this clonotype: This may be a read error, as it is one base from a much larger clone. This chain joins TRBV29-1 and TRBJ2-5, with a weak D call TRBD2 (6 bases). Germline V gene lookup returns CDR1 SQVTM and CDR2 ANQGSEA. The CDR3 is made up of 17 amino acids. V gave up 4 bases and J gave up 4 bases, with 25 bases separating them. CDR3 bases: TGCAGCGTTGGATGCGGGGTAGCGGTAGGGTCGGGAGAGACCCAGTACTTC. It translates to CSVGCGVAVGSGETQYF.

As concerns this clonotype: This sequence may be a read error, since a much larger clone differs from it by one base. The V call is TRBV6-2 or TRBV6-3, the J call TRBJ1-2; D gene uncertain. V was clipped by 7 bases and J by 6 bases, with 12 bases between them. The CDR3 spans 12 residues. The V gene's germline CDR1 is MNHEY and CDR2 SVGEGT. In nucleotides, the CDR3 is TGTGCCAGCACCTACGGGGAGCATGGCTACACCTTC. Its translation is CASTYGEHGYTF.

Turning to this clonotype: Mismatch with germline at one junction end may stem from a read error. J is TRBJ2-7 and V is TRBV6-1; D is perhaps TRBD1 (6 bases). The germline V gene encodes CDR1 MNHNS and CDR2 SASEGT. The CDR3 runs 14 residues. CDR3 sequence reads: CASNRDTDPYERYF. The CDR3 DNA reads TGTGCCAGCAACCGGGACACCGACCCCTACGAGCGGTACTTC.

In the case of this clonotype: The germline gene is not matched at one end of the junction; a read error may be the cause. CDR3 sequence (DNA): TGTGCCAGCAGGACAAACGTGGCTGGGCCCCATGAGCAGCTCTTC. Residues: CASRTNVAGPHEQLF. This chain connects TRBV12-3 or TRBV12-4 to TRBJ2-1; D is ambiguous. The CDR3 sequence is 15 residues long.

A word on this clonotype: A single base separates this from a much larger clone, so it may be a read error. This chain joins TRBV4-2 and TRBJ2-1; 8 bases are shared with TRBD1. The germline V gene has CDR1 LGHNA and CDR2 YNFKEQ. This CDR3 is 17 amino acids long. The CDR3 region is CASSPSTGGLIYNQQFF. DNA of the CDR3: TGTGCCAGCAGCCCATCTACAGGGGGTCTCATCTACAATCAGCAGTTCTTC.

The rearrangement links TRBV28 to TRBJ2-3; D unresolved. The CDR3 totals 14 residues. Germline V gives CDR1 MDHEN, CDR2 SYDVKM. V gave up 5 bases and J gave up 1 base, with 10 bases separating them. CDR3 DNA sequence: TGTGCCAGCAGTGGGCACCGGGGCACAGATACGCAGTATTTT. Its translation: CASSGHRGTDTQYF.

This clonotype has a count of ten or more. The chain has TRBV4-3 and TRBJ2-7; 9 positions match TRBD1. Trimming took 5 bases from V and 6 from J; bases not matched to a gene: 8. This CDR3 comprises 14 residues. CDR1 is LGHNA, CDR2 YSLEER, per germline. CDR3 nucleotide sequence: TGCGCCAGCAGCGGCCGGGACAGGGTCGGCGAGCAGTACTTC. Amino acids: CASSGRDRVGEQYF.

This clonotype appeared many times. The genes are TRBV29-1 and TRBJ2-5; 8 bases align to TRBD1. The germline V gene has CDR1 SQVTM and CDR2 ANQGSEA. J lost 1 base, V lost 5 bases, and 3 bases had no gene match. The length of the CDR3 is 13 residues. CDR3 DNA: TGCAGCGTTACTGGACAGGGCCAAGAGACCCAGTACTTC. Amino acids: CSVTGQGQETQYF.

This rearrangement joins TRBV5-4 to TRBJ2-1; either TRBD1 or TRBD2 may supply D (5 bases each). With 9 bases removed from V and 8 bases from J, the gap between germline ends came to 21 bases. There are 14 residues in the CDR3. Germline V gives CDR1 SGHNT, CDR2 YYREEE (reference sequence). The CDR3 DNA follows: TGTGCCATCCGTTTACAAGGGACGGGGCATGAGCAGTTCTTC. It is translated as CAIRLQGTGHEQFF. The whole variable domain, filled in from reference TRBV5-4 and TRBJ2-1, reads ETGVTQSPTHLIKTRGQQVTLRCSSQSGHNTVSWYQQALGQGPQFIFQYYREEENGRGNFPPRFSGLQFPNYSSELNVNALELDDSALYLCAIRLQGTGHEQFFGPGTRLTVL.

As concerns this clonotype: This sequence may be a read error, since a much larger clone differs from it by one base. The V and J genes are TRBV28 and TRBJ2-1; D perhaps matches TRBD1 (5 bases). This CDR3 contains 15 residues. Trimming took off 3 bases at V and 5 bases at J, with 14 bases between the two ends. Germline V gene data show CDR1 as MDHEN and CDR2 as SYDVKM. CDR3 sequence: CASSFLRRANNEQFF. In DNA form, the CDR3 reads TGTGCCAGCAGTTTTCTCCGCAGGGCCAACAATGAGCAGTTCTTC.

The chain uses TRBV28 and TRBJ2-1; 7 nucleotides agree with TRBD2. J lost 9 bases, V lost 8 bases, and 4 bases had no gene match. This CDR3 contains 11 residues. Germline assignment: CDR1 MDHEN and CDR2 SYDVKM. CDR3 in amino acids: CASWEGSEQFF. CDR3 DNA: TGTGCCAGCTGGGAGGGCAGTGAGCAGTTCTTC.

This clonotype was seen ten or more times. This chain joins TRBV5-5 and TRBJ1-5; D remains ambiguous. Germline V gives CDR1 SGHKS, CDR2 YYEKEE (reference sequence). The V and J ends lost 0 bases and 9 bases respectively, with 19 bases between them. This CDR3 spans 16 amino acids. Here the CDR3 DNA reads TGTGCCAGCAGCTTGGATTTGGGAACCCCGCCGCGGCCCCAGCATTTT. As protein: CASSLDLGTPPRPQHF.

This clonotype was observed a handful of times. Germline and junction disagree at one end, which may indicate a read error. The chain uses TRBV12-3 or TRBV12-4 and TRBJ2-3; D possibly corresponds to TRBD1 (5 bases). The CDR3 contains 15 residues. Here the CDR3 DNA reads TGTGCCAGCAGTGCGGACACACGGAGCACAGATACGCAGTACTTT. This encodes CASSADTRSTDTQYF.

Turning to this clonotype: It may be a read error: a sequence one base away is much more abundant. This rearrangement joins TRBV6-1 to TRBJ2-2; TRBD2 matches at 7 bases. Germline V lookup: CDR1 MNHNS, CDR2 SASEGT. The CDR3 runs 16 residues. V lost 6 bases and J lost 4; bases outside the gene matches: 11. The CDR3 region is CASSEEAGVSTGELFF. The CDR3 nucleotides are TGTGCCAGCAGCGAGGAGGCGGGAGTGAGCACCGGGGAGCTGTTTTTT.

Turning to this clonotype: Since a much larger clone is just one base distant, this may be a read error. CDR3 in amino acids: CASSPGQGSHEQYF. The CDR3 DNA follows: TGTGCCAGCAGTCCGGGACAGGGCTCCCACGAGCAGTACTTC. This chain joins TRBV6-5 and TRBJ2-7, with 9 bases identical to TRBD1. This CDR3 is 14 amino acids long. From germline, CDR1 is MNHEY and CDR2 SVGAGI.

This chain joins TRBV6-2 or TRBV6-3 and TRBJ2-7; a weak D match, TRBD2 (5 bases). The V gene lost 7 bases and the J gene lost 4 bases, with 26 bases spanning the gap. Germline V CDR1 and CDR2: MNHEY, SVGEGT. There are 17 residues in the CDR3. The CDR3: CASKATNTLALRYEQYF. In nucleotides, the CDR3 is TGTGCCAGCAAAGCGACTAACACACTGGCCCTCCGATACGAGCAGTACTTC.

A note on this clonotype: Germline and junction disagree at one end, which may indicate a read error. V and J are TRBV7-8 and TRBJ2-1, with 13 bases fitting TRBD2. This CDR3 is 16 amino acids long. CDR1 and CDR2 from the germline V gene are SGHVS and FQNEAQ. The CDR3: CVSSLLGTSGTNEQFF. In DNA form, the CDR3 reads TGTGTCAGCAGCTTGCTTGGGACTAGCGGGACTAATGAGCAGTTCTTC.

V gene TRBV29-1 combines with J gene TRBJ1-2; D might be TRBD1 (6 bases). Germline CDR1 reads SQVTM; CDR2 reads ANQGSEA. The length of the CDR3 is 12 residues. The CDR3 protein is CIIGGGGDGYTF. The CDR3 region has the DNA TGCATCATTGGGGGTGGGGGCGACGGCTACACCTTC.